This T cell receptor (beta chain) was obtained from a study of blood T cell repertoires in COVID-19 (dated by TCRdb to about 2020). Context from the whole study: Samples covering the acute and convalescent phases of COVID-19 were provided by collaborators in the United States, Italy and Spain. The prospective study material was composed of cDNA or gDNA derived from T cells, B-cell-depleted T cells, or PBMCs. Deeply sampled blood TCRbeta repertoires from subjects exposed to, actively infected with, or recovered from COVID-19 were included in the dataset. The repertoires were released in a freely available public database intended as a resource for research on the immune response to SARS-CoV-2. Samples were obtained from the ongoing ImmuneRACE study (first 160 participants) and from some 1,300 subjects provided by 6 global collaborators. Sample metadata almost always included a de-identified subject ID, COVID-19 status, age in years and sex. Where available, HLA class I and class II types were taken from metadata supplied by the sample provider and were not determined by assay-based typing. Summary of the overall study and its limitations: The amount of clinical and demographic metadata varied by source and participant and was provided uncurated.

TCRbeta CDR3 regions were amplified from genomic DNA using the immunoSEQ Assay, a bias-controlled multiplex PCR. Processing in the source paper ran as follows. The number of nucleated cells in each sample was estimated from the amplification of reference gene primers within the assay. To quantify the absolute abundance of each unique TCRbeta CDR3 rearrangement, sequence reads were collapsed and filtered. For each sample, productive Simpson clonality was calculated as the square root of Simpson's diversity index over productive rearrangements. This immuneACCESS table, as held by TCRdb, lists in-frame sequences with V and J called but not all clones. Of the missing ones, under half trace to an unresolved V gene in checked studies; the others have no known cause. V, J and clone size reflect that table, while D and trimming were determined from the DNA. Recorded for this sample are some 320,000 clones; over 85% of them occurred a single time. The ten most abundant clones make up under 3.5% of the sample.

Enrolling through a virtual design, the prospective study's participants ranged in age from roughly 18 to 89 years and lived across roughly 24 United States geographic areas. Cohort assignment in the prospective study relied on participant-reported clinical history from a screening survey and a study questionnaire. Exposed participants had been in contact, within 2 weeks of entering the study, with a person who had a PCR-confirmed or clinician-diagnosed case of COVID-19. Each participant in the prospective study had whole blood, serum and a nasopharyngeal or oropharyngeal swab collected by mobile phlebotomists. Participants in the prospective study had the option to provide additional blood draws and questionnaires over a 2-month period. Blood samples from the prospective study were shipped frozen or at room temperature prior to DNA extraction. With regard to this clone: This clone's antigen is unknown. No per-base quality is available; no much larger clone lies one base away.

The CDR3, from cysteine to phenylalanine, totals 18 residues. Just CDR3 DNA is preserved here, 54 bases in frame from base 1. Trimming removed 5 bases from V and 0 bases from J; the gene matches leave 13 bases unexplained. Based on the germline V gene (reference sequence), the CDR1 and CDR2 sequences are LNHDA and SQIVND. Sequencing input: PBMCs or T cells enriched from blood (not recorded which). This clonotype originated in a woman in her fifties or sixties who had been exposed to COVID-19. This receptor chain uses TRBV19 and TRBJ1-5; 7 bases in between match TRBD1. DNA sequence: TGTGCCAGTAGTTCCCCGGGACAGACCTTGTATAGCAATCAGCCCCAGCATTTT. Its translation reads: CASSSPGQTLYSNQPQHF.